The 21 T cell receptor beta chains below all came from one sample that was sequenced in a study of T cell repertoires and Cas9 in healthy adults. The repertoire was sequenced with immunoSEQ multiplex PCR; TCRdb's copy has only in-frame clones and lacks some. Of about 14,000 clones listed, about 88% were seen once; the top ten hold roughly 1.5%. The sequenced material came from Tregs (CD4+, CD25+, CD127-, CD137-, CD154-) from PBMCs; culture status not recorded. The receptors derive from a human donor in good health.

The chain joins TRBV19 to TRBJ1-1, with D possibly matching TRBD1 (5 bases). Germline V lookup: CDR1 LNHDA, CDR2 SQIVND (reference sequence). Trimming left V 6 bases short and J 7 bases short, with 18 bases between. The CDR3 is 14 amino acids. The CDR3 here is CASRPPGAQSEAFF. The CDR3 DNA is TGTGCCAGTAGACCCCCCGGGGCTCAAAGTGAAGCTTTCTTT.

The chain uses TRBV14 and TRBJ2-3, with D tentatively TRBD1 or TRBD2 (6 bases each). The V end lost 3 bases, the J end lost 5 bases, and 12 bases lay between the germline ends. Germline assignment: CDR1 SGHDN and CDR2 FVKESK. There are 14 residues in the CDR3. CDR3 DNA: TGTGCCAGCAGCCAGAGGGGGGCCAGAGATACGCAGTATTTT. Protein sequence: CASSQRGARDTQYF.

This CDR3 is CASSLAVGTEAFF. For the CDR3, the DNA is TGTGCCAGCAGCTTAGCGGTGGGGACTGAAGCTTTCTTT. This rearrangement joins TRBV7-2 to TRBJ1-1; D is uncertain. Germline loops: CDR1 SGHTA, CDR2 FQGNSA. V shed 0 bases and J shed 5 bases, with 7 bases lying between them. CDR3 length: 13 amino acids.

In its sample, this clone was seen once. This chain joins TRBV7-9 and TRBJ2-5, with TRBD2 identical over 9 bases. Looked up from germline, CDR1 is SEHNR and CDR2 is FQNEAQ (reference sequence). The length of the CDR3 is 15 residues. J was trimmed by 5 bases and V by 4 bases; bases with no gene match: 8. CDR3 region: CASSSGGGARETQYF. As DNA, the CDR3 is TGTGCCAGCAGCTCGGGCGGGGGGGCCCGGGAGACCCAGTACTTC.

This chain links TRBV7-2 with TRBJ2-7, with 9 bases lining up with TRBD1. Per germline, CDR1 SGHTA and CDR2 FQGNSA. The CDR3 runs 14 residues. The trim removed 2 bases at V and 3 bases at J, leaving 2 bases unmatched. CDR3: CASSLWGQGYEQYF. In DNA form, the CDR3 reads TGTGCCAGCAGCTTATGGGGACAGGGCTACGAGCAGTACTTC.

This chain uses TRBV15 with TRBJ1-1, with D possibly TRBD1 on 5 matching bases. Germline CDR1 and CDR2: LNHNV and YYDKDF (reference sequence). This CDR3 has 17 residues. Trimming took 0 bases from V and 1 from J, leaving 15 bases between them. CDR3 region: CATSREGGDGRNTEAFF. CDR3 coding DNA: TGTGCCACCAGCAGAGAAGGAGGGGACGGACGGAACACTGAAGCTTTCTTT.

This clone was detected only a few times. This chain connects TRBV7-6 to TRBJ2-7; 7 bases agree with TRBD2. The CDR3 spans 14 residues. Germline loops: CDR1 SGHVS, CDR2 FNYEAQ. V lost 8 bases to trimming and J lost 3 bases; unmatched junction nucleotides: 10. CDR3 coding DNA: TGTGCCAGCGGCGCATGGGGGGGAAACTACGAGCAGTACTTC. The encoded protein is CASGAWGGNYEQYF.

The chain recombines TRBV18 with TRBJ2-3; D may be TRBD1 (6 bases). The germline gives CDR1 KGHSH, CDR2 LQKENI. The CDR3 loop spans 13 amino acids. V was clipped by 2 bases and J by 5 bases, with 8 bases between them. The CDR3 DNA follows: TGTGCCAGCTCACCAGGGGGCGAAGATACGCAGTATTTT. Translated, it gives CASSPGGEDTQYF.

The chain joins TRBV30 to TRBJ1-5; D is undetermined. CDR1 GTSNPN and CDR2 SVGIG come from the germline V gene (reference sequence). V lost 1 base to trimming and J lost 6 bases, with 19 bases between them. The length of the CDR3 is 16 residues. The CDR3 protein is CAWSAPRHRSGQPQHF. The CDR3 bases are TGTGCCTGGAGTGCTCCAAGACACCGGTCGGGTCAGCCCCAGCATTTT. Full variable domain (remainder filled in from reference TRBV30 and TRBJ1-5): SQTIHQWPATLVQPVGSPLSLECTVEGTSNPNLYWYRQAAGRGLQLLFYSVGIGQISSEVPQNLSASRPQDRQFILSSKKLLLSDSGFYLCAWSAPRHRSGQPQHFGDGTRLSIL.

The chain recombines TRBV10-1 with TRBJ2-7; 10 bases map to TRBD2. The CDR3 is 16 amino acids. J lost 5 bases, V lost 3 bases, and 10 bases had no gene match. In germline, CDR1 is WNHNN, CDR2 SYGVQD (reference sequence). CDR3 sequence (DNA): TGCGCCAGCAGTGAATATAAGCGGGAGGGCCGCGACGAGCAGTACGTC. It encodes CASSEYKREGRDEQYV.

This chain links TRBV19 with TRBJ1-5, with 9 positions matching TRBD1. V lost 5 bases to trimming and J lost 4 bases; unmatched junction nucleotides: 6. The CDR3 runs 15 residues. Per germline, CDR1 LNHDA and CDR2 SQIVND (reference sequence). The CDR3 DNA is TGTGCCAGTAGTCCCGGGACAGGGAATAATCAGCCCCAGCATTTT. Translation: CASSPGTGNNQPQHF.

The V gene is TRBV10-3, the J gene TRBJ2-1; D not certain. V lost 8 bases, J lost 10 bases, and 18 bases lay in between. This CDR3 spans 13 amino acids. Germline values: CDR1 ENHRY, CDR2 SYGVKD. CDR3 DNA sequence: TGTGCCATCGGTGGTGGGGTGTATCGGGAGCAGTTCTTC. The encoded protein is CAIGGGVYREQFF.

The V gene is TRBV11-3, the J gene TRBJ1-1, with unresolved D. V lost 0 bases to trimming and J lost 0 bases, with 14 bases between them. Germline values: CDR1 SGHNT, CDR2 YENEEA. This CDR3 has 17 residues. The CDR3 DNA follows: TGTGCCAGCAGCTTAGAGGGAGGTGGAGGTATGAACACTGAAGCTTTCTTT. This codes for CASSLEGGGGMNTEAFF.

V usage is TRBV27 and J usage is TRBJ2-1; TRBD1 is a possible D gene (6 bases). Trimming took 5 bases from V and 0 from J, leaving 14 bases between them. The CDR3 spans 16 residues. Germline V gives CDR1 MNHEY, CDR2 SMNVEV (reference sequence). CDR3 amino acids: CASSTPQGSSYNEQFF. CDR3 coding DNA: TGTGCCAGCAGTACCCCACAGGGCAGCTCCTACAATGAGCAGTTCTTC.

V usage is TRBV5-1 and J usage is TRBJ2-1; 9 bases match TRBD2. J gave up 7 bases and V 7 bases, and 12 bases lay outside the gene matches. Germline-derived CDR1 and CDR2 are SGHRS and YFSETQ. CDR3 length: 15 residues. CDR3: CASHTGLAGRNEQFF. In nucleotides, the CDR3 is TGCGCCAGCCATACCGGGCTAGCGGGGAGGAATGAGCAGTTCTTC. Supplemented by reference TRBV5-1 and TRBJ2-1, the full variable domain reads KAGVTQTPRYLIKTRGQQVTLSCSPISGHRSVSWYQQTPGQGLQFLFEYFSETQRNKGNFPGRFSGRQFSNSRSEMNVSTLELGDSALYLCASHTGLAGRNEQFFGPGTRLTVL.

The chain uses TRBV6-1 and TRBJ2-3, with D hard to call. The CDR3 is made up of 13 amino acids. The V and J ends lost 6 bases and 4 bases respectively, with 11 bases between them. In germline, CDR1 is MNHNS, CDR2 SASEGT. The CDR3 reads CASSLPIADTQYF. For the CDR3, the DNA is TGTGCCAGCAGCCTACCGATCGCAGATACGCAGTATTTT.

The chain joins TRBV18 to TRBJ2-7; perhaps TRBD2 as D (7 bases). CDR3 length: 16 amino acids. The V gene lost 0 bases and the J gene lost 4 bases, with 16 bases spanning the gap. CDR1 is KGHSH, CDR2 LQKENI, per germline. This CDR3 reads CASSPPGWGGGYEQYF. Here the CDR3 DNA reads TGTGCCAGCTCACCACCAGGGTGGGGGGGCGGATACGAGCAGTACTTC.

J is TRBJ2-2 and V is TRBV9; tentative D call: TRBD1 (6 bases). Germline CDR1 reads SGDLS; CDR2 reads YYNGEE. The CDR3 is 12 residues long. V was clipped by 8 bases and J by 5 bases, with 10 bases between them. CDR3 sequence: CARTGGTGELFF. CDR3 coding DNA: TGTGCCAGGACAGGCGGAACCGGGGAGCTGTTTTTT.

The rearrangement links TRBV7-9 to TRBJ1-2, with D possibly being TRBD1 (6 bases). Looked up from germline, CDR1 is SEHNR and CDR2 is FQNEAQ (reference sequence). The CDR3 is 13 residues long. V was clipped by 5 bases and J by 3 bases, with 10 bases between them. CDR3 nucleotide sequence: TGTGCCAGCAGCCACAGGGTTTACTATGGCTACACCTTC. It encodes CASSHRVYYGYTF.

V is TRBV5-1 and J is TRBJ2-3, with TRBD1 matching over 9 bases. Trimming took 1 base from V and 3 from J; bases not matched to a gene: 3. The length of the CDR3 is 15 residues. The germline V gene encodes CDR1 SGHRS and CDR2 YFSETQ. This CDR3 is CASSLRGQGTDTQYF. The CDR3 DNA sequence: TGCGCCAGCAGCTTGAGGGGACAGGGTACAGATACGCAGTATTTT.

The chain combines TRBV15 with TRBJ1-3; TRBD1 is a possible D gene (6 bases). Germline CDR1 LNHNV, CDR2 YYDKDF (reference sequence). CDR3 length: 16 residues. The V gene lost 2 bases and the J gene lost 4 bases, with 15 bases spanning the gap. Written as DNA, the CDR3 is TGTGCCACCAGCAGATACCCGCAGGGGTCCGGAAACACCATATATTTT. Translated: CATSRYPQGSGNTIYF.